A single sample is the source of the 30 T cell receptor beta chains below, sequenced in a study of T cell repertoires in cytomegalovirus infection. Using its own MiXCR run on the reads, TCRdb lists one record per CDR3 protein. The table has about 830,000 distinct CDR3 sequences, about 31% seen once. Antigens of these TCRs are unknown. The sample here was cultured CD8+ T cells from PBMCs, taken from culture after CMV antigen stimulation. Receptor source: a human donor in good health (CMV status not recorded). Some clones in this sample may be carry-over from other donors' samples.

This clonotype has a handful of counts. The CDR3 DNA reads TGTGCCAGCAGTAACCTGGGGGGACAGACCTACGAGCAGTACTTC. Its translation: CASSNLGGQTYEQYF. The genes are TRBV27 and TRBJ2-7; D is possibly TRBD1 (7 bases). The CDR3 extends over 15 amino acids. Germline values: CDR1 MNHEY, CDR2 SMNVEV (reference sequence). The V and J ends lost 5 bases and 2 bases respectively, with 16 bases between them.

V and J are TRBV19 and TRBJ2-7; no clear D gene. Germline V gene lookup returns CDR1 LNHDA and CDR2 SQIVND (reference sequence). Trimming shortened V by 1 base and J by 6 bases, and 10 bases separated the two germline ends. The CDR3 totals 13 residues. The CDR3 here is CASSIANGREQYV. In DNA form, the CDR3 reads TGTGCCAGTAGTATAGCGAACGGTCGCGAGCAGTACGTC.

This clonotype was detected only a few times. The rearrangement joins TRBV7-4 to TRBJ1-2; TRBD1 aligns across 8 bases. The V segment lost 4 bases and the J segment 4 bases; nucleotides outside the gene matches: 5. Germline loops: CDR1 SGHVT, CDR2 SQSDAQ. The CDR3 runs 14 residues. The CDR3 sequence: CASSSGDRFYGYTF. CDR3 nucleotides: TGTGCCAGCAGCTCTGGGGACAGGTTCTATGGCTACACCTTC.

A few counts support this clonotype. The chain joins TRBV7-9 to TRBJ2-1, with 11 bases identical to TRBD2. The germline V gene encodes CDR1 SEHNR and CDR2 FQNEAQ (reference sequence). The junction had 6 bases not matched to a gene; V was cut back by 2 bases and J by 3 bases. CDR3 length: 17 amino acids. The DNA of the CDR3 is TGTGCCAGCAGCTTACTAGCGGGGGGATCCCTCTACAATGAGCAGTTCTTC. This sequence encodes CASSLLAGGSLYNEQFF.

This clonotype has only a few counts. The chain recombines TRBV6-5 with TRBJ1-1; D is undetermined. The CDR3 is 15 amino acids. Per germline, CDR1 MNHEY and CDR2 SVGAGI. Trimming pared 2 bases from V and 1 base from J, leaving 11 bases between. The CDR3 DNA sequence: TGTGCCAGCAGTTACCACTGGCGGGGGAACACTGAAGCTTTCTTT. It is translated as CASSYHWRGNTEAFF.

The rearrangement uses TRBV7-6 and TRBJ2-7, with D unclear. Trimming removed 2 bases from V and 2 bases from J, with 13 bases in between. There are 15 residues in the CDR3. The V gene's germline CDR1 is SGHVS and CDR2 FNYEAQ. The CDR3 nucleotides read TGTGCCAGCAGCTTACAAACCGGCCTCCCCTACGAGCAGTACTTC. It specifies CASSLQTGLPYEQYF.

This clonotype was counted only a few times. V and J are TRBV27 and TRBJ2-7, with D possibly matching TRBD1 (5 bases). The CDR3 is 14 residues long. V was pared by 8 bases and J by 1 base, with 15 bases between. Germline V gene data show CDR1 as MNHEY and CDR2 as SMNVEV (reference sequence). The CDR3 DNA follows: TGTGCCAGCGGATCGGACATTTTATCCTACGAGCAGTACTTC. This gives the protein CASGSDILSYEQYF.

The chain has TRBV5-1 and TRBJ2-7, with TRBD1 matching over 9 bases. Trimming took 3 bases from V and 1 from J; bases not matched to a gene: 5. The CDR3 covers 15 residues. CDR1 SGHRS and CDR2 YFSETQ come from the germline V gene. CDR3 residues: CASSSGTGTSYEQYF. The DNA of the CDR3 is TGCGCCAGCAGCTCCGGGACAGGGACGTCCTACGAGCAGTACTTC.

This clonotype was detected a few times. The V call is TRBV5-4, the J call TRBJ2-7; D gene uncertain. CDR1 and CDR2 from the germline V gene are SGHNT and YYREEE (reference sequence). The CDR3 is 13 residues long. Trimming removed 2 bases from V and 3 bases from J, with 9 bases in between. CDR3 in amino acids: CASSFDPGYEQYF. The CDR3 DNA follows: TGTGCCAGCAGCTTCGACCCGGGCTACGAGCAGTACTTC.

This clonotype was seen a few times. As DNA, the CDR3 is TGTGCCAGCAGTTCATCCGACAGGGCTCGGGGCTACACCTTC. Its translation: CASSSSDRARGYTF. V usage is TRBV6-1 and J usage is TRBJ1-2; TRBD1 aligns across 7 bases. J lost 8 bases, V lost 5 bases, and 11 bases had no gene match. Germline V gives CDR1 MNHNS, CDR2 SASEGT. The CDR3 loop spans 14 amino acids.

The chain is built from TRBV6-1 and TRBJ1-1; 10 bases agree with TRBD1. The CDR3 totals 13 residues. The trim removed 7 bases at V and 5 bases at J, leaving 4 bases unmatched. Germline CDR1 MNHNS, CDR2 SASEGT. The CDR3 spells CASNGQGETEAFF. The CDR3 bases are TGTGCCAGCAACGGACAGGGGGAAACTGAAGCTTTCTTT.

Points on this clonotype: A read error may produce the germline difference seen at one junction end. The rearrangement joins TRBV6-5 to TRBJ2-1; 7 bases are shared with TRBD2. The germline CDR1 and CDR2 sequences are MNHEY and SVGAGI. The CDR3 is 16 residues long. As DNA, the CDR3 is TGTGCCAACAGTACAAGAACAGGTGGGGGAGGGAATGAGCAGTTCTTC. Its protein is CANSTRTGGGGNEQFF.

The genes are TRBV6-5 and TRBJ1-2; D uncertain. V dropped 10 bases and J dropped 4 bases, with 10 bases sitting between them. Germline V gene sequence: CDR1 MNHEY, CDR2 SVGAGI. The CDR3 is 11 amino acids. CDR3 amino acids: CATGGFYGYTF. CDR3 sequence (DNA): TGTGCCACCGGAGGATTCTATGGCTACACCTTC.

This clonotype was seen a few times. V usage is TRBV27 and J usage is TRBJ2-3; D unresolved. From germline, CDR1 is MNHEY and CDR2 SMNVEV (reference sequence). This CDR3 region has 14 residues. The V end was cut by 10 bases, the J end by 2 bases, with 16 bases between. The CDR3 here is CATQPLSPTDTQYF. The CDR3 DNA reads as TGTGCCACGCAGCCCCTATCGCCCACAGATACGCAGTATTTT.

The chain combines TRBV2 with TRBJ1-2; D is unclear. This CDR3 has 12 residues. The ends were cut back, 7 bases at V and 2 bases at J, with 8 bases in the middle. CDR1 is SNHLY, CDR2 FYNNEI, per germline. This CDR3 is CASKRGNYGYTF. In DNA, the CDR3 is TGTGCCAGCAAGAGAGGCAACTATGGCTACACCTTC.

This clonotype occurred a few times. This sequence joins TRBV6-2 or TRBV6-3 and TRBJ2-3; D gene ambiguous. The V and J ends lost 5 bases and 2 bases respectively, with 14 bases between them. Germline CDR1 MNHEY, CDR2 SVGEGT. The CDR3 length is 15 residues. CDR3: CASSLYASHTDTQYF. CDR3 sequence (DNA): TGTGCCAGCAGTCTATATGCCTCTCACACAGATACGCAGTATTTT.

The CDR3 coding sequence is TGTGTCAGCAGCCCCGCAAAGGCCTACGAGCAGTACGTC. Its protein product is CVSSPAKAYEQYV. The chain couples TRBV7-9 to TRBJ2-7; D gene unclear. The germline V gene has CDR1 SEHNR and CDR2 FQNEAQ (reference sequence). The CDR3 sequence is 13 residues long.

The gene calls are TRBV19 and TRBJ2-2; D perhaps matches TRBD2 (6 bases). The length of the CDR3 is 20 residues. The V and J ends lost 0 bases and 7 bases respectively, with 27 bases between them. CDR1 and CDR2 from the germline V gene are LNHDA and SQIVND (reference sequence). The CDR3 region is CASSIESGRAYARHGGELFF. The CDR3 region has the DNA TGTGCCAGTAGTATAGAGAGCGGGCGTGCGTATGCCCGACACGGCGGGGAGCTGTTTTTT.

The V and J genes are TRBV10-2 and TRBJ2-3, with D unclear. The CDR3 consists of 12 residues. Germline CDR1 reads WSHSY; CDR2 reads SAAADI. V was cut by 9 bases and J by 6 bases, with 13 bases left in between. CDR3 in DNA: TGCGCCAGTACGGTGGGTTCGGATACGCAGTATTTT. Translated: CASTVGSDTQYF.

This clonotype came up a few times. The rearrangement links TRBV27 to TRBJ2-5; 8 bases match TRBD2. Germline V gene sequence: CDR1 MNHEY, CDR2 SMNVEV (reference sequence). Trimming cost V 3 bases and J 5 bases; bases outside gene matches: 5. The CDR3 contains 14 residues. CDR3: CASSFGLAMETQYF. The CDR3, as DNA: TGTGCCAGCAGTTTCGGACTAGCCATGGAGACCCAGTACTTC.

V is TRBV4-1 and J is TRBJ2-7, with D perhaps TRBD1 (6 bases). The CDR3 runs to 14 residues. V lost 3 bases and J 3 bases, leaving 12 bases between the germline ends. Germline loops: CDR1 MGHRA, CDR2 YSYEKL. The CDR3 DNA is TGCGCCAGCAGCCAGGATAAACAGGGCTACGAGCAGTACTTC. This translates into CASSQDKQGYEQYF.

The rearrangement links TRBV7-6 to TRBJ2-3, with D perhaps matching TRBD1 (5 bases). Germline V gene lookup returns CDR1 SGHVS and CDR2 FNYEAQ. Trimming shortened V by 5 bases and J by 4 bases, and 22 bases separated the two germline ends. There are 17 residues in the CDR3. The CDR3 DNA follows: TGTGCCAGCAGCCTACCCAAGGGGATGGGCAGCGCAGATACGCAGTATTTT. Translating it yields CASSLPKGMGSADTQYF.

The chain links TRBV2 to TRBJ2-3, with TRBD1 matching over 7 bases. J was trimmed by 0 bases and V by 2 bases; bases with no gene match: 5. Germline V gene lookup returns CDR1 SNHLY and CDR2 FYNNEI. The CDR3 consists of 16 residues. CDR3 region: CASSEWGTASTDTQYF. The CDR3 nucleotides read TGTGCCAGCAGTGAATGGGGGACAGCAAGCACAGATACGCAGTATTTT.

This chain links TRBV9 with TRBJ2-3, with 13 positions matching TRBD2. This CDR3 comprises 16 residues. V dropped 3 bases and J dropped 4; count of bases not matched to a gene: 5. The germline V gene encodes CDR1 SGDLS and CDR2 YYNGEE. CDR3 region: CASSDRTSGRSDTQYF. The CDR3 nucleotides read TGTGCCAGCAGCGATCGGACTAGCGGGAGATCAGATACGCAGTATTTT. Full variable domain (remainder filled in from reference TRBV9 and TRBJ2-3): DSGVTQTPKHLITATGQRVTLRCSPRSGDLSVYWYQQSLDQGLQFLIQYYNGEERAKGNILERFSAQQFPDLHSELNLSSLELGDSALYFCASSDRTSGRSDTQYFGPGTRLTVL.

The V and J genes are TRBV20-1 and TRBJ1-2; the D is unclear. The CDR3 spans 13 residues. Trimming stripped 0 bases from V and 7 bases from J, with 12 bases between. Germline V lookup: CDR1 DFQATT, CDR2 SNEGSKA (reference sequence). CDR3 DNA sequence: TGCAGTGCTAGAGATCTCCAGGAGGGTGGCTACACCTTC. Protein product: CSARDLQEGGYTF.

In its sample, this clonotype was seen a few times. The V gene is TRBV7-8, the J gene TRBJ1-3, with 7 nucleotides matching TRBD1. V shed 7 bases, J shed 1 base, and the junction held 7 bases outside the gene matches. This CDR3 is built from 15 residues. CDR1 is SGHVS and CDR2 is FQNEAQ in the germline V gene. The CDR3 reads CASITGVSSGNTIYF. CDR3 sequence (DNA): TGTGCCAGCATCACAGGGGTTTCATCTGGAAACACCATATATTTT.

This sequence joins TRBV27 and TRBJ1-5, with D possibly TRBD1 on 6 matching bases. CDR3 length equals 13 residues. Trimming left V 8 bases short and J 5 bases short, with 13 bases between. Germline values: CDR1 MNHEY, CDR2 SMNVEV (reference sequence). CDR3 loop: CASGNRAYQPQHF. CDR3 in DNA: TGTGCCAGCGGTAACAGGGCTTATCAGCCCCAGCATTTT.

This clonotype has at least ten counts. V usage is TRBV12-5 and J usage is TRBJ1-1; D is unclear. CDR3 size: 13 residues. Per the germline V gene, CDR1 is LGHNT and CDR2 is FRNRAP. V was cut by 7 bases and J by 3 bases, with 12 bases left in between. The DNA of the CDR3 is TGTGCTAGTGCCCCCGCCCGGGACACTGAAGCTTTCTTT. Translation gives CASAPARDTEAFF.

The chain links TRBV27 to TRBJ1-1, with D unclear. The V gene's germline CDR1 is MNHEY and CDR2 SMNVEV (reference sequence). The CDR3 covers 13 residues. Trimming took off 0 bases at V and 5 bases at J, with 7 bases between the two ends. In DNA form, the CDR3 reads TGTGCCAGCAGTTTATCGATGGGGACTGAAGCTTTCTTT. Translation gives CASSLSMGTEAFF.

The count of this clonotype is one. V is TRBV27 and J is TRBJ2-7; 15 nucleotides agree with TRBD2. The CDR3 loop spans 15 amino acids. Germline trimming cut 5 bases from V and 7 bases from J; bases unmatched to any gene: 6. Germline lookup yields CDR1 MNHEY and CDR2 SMNVEV (reference sequence). CDR3 loop: CASSPGLAGGQEQYF. CDR3 nucleotides: TGTGCCAGCAGTCCGGGACTAGCGGGGGGTCAGGAGCAGTACTTC.